The 27 T cell receptor beta chains below come from one sample, sequenced in a study of T cells in Graves' hyperthyroidism and ophthalmopathy. What was amplified from RNA transcripts were TCR beta CDR3 regions. In the first-round RT-PCR of the TCR CDR3, the HTBI primer set was used. Each CDR3 protein is one row after TCRdb ran MiXCR on the multiplex PCR reads. The top ten clones hold 34% of a sample with around 340,000 distinct CDR3 sequences, approximately 17% of them seen once. The specimen sequenced was blood. The receptors shown here come from a woman aged 25 to 39 with Graves' hyperthyroidism that later progressed to Graves' ophthalmopathy.

This clonotype came up many times. Just one base apart from a much larger clone, this may be a read error. The V gene is TRBV27, the J gene TRBJ2-2; 7 nucleotides line up with TRBD1. V gave up 4 bases and J gave up 6 bases; unmatched junction bases: 11. CDR1 is MNHEY, CDR2 SMNVEV, per germline (reference sequence). The CDR3 is 16 amino acids. CDR3 sequence reads: CASSSSGTEVAGELFF. The CDR3 nucleotides are TGTGCCAGCAGTTCCAGTGGGACAGAGGTGGCCGGGGAGCTGTTTTTT.

V is TRBV6-2 or TRBV6-3 and J is TRBJ1-4, with D maybe TRBD1 (5 bases). Trimming pared 8 bases from V and 8 bases from J, leaving 18 bases between. The CDR3 totals 14 residues. Germline CDR1 reads MNHEY; CDR2 reads SVGEGT. CDR3 in amino acids: CASAPGREIEKLFF. DNA of the CDR3: TGTGCCAGCGCCCCGGGACGGGAGATAGAAAAACTGTTTTTT.

The CDR3 DNA follows: TGTGCCAGCAGCGTAGGGCCTGAGAGACCCGCGAACACCGGGGAGCTGTTTTTT. It is translated as CASSVGPERPANTGELFF. The V gene is TRBV7-9, the J gene TRBJ2-2; D gene uncertain. CDR1 and CDR2 from the germline V gene are SEHNR and FQNEAQ (reference sequence). V was shortened by 5 bases and J by 0 bases, with 19 bases between the two germline ends. The CDR3 runs 18 residues.

This clonotype was found many times. The chain is built from TRBV7-9 and TRBJ2-3; 15 bases fit TRBD2. Unmatched junction bases numbered 14, after V lost 4 bases and J lost 0 bases. In germline, CDR1 is SEHNR, CDR2 FQNEAQ (reference sequence). The CDR3 runs to 21 residues. CDR3 DNA sequence: TGTGCCAGCAGCTCGGATACTTGGGGGACTAGCGGGAGGTGGAGCACAGATACGCAGTATTTT. It translates to CASSSDTWGTSGRWSTDTQYF.

In its sample, this clonotype was seen many times. The CDR3, as DNA: TGTGCCAGCAGCCTAAGTGTTAAAGCTTTCTTT. This sequence encodes CASSLSVKAFF. The rearrangement uses TRBV28 and TRBJ1-1, with D hard to call. The germline V and J ends were trimmed by 6 bases and 9 bases, with 11 bases remaining between them. CDR1 and CDR2 (germline): MDHEN, SYDVKM. The CDR3 is 11 residues long.

This clonotype has a count of ten or more. The chain recombines TRBV3-1 with TRBJ2-1, with D possibly being TRBD2 (5 bases). This CDR3 comprises 15 residues. The V and J ends lost 0 bases and 4 bases respectively, with 10 bases between them. Germline V gene lookup returns CDR1 LGHDT and CDR2 YNNKEL (reference sequence). The CDR3, as DNA: TGTGCCAGCAGCCAAGACACCGGACTTTACAATGAGCAGTTCTTC. It is translated as CASSQDTGLYNEQFF.

This clonotype occurred once. This sequence joins TRBV5-5 and TRBJ1-3; weak D call: TRBD1 (5 bases). Trimming took 2 bases from V and 2 from J, leaving 14 bases between them. The CDR3 is 16 residues long. The germline V gene has CDR1 SGHKS and CDR2 YYEKEE (reference sequence). The CDR3 region is CASSFRDSSPGNTIYF. DNA for the CDR3: TGTGCCAGCAGCTTCCGGGACTCCAGCCCTGGAAACACCATATATTTT.

This chain connects TRBV2 to TRBJ2-1; TRBD1 might be the D (6 bases). Germline CDR1 and CDR2: SNHLY and FYNNEI. Between the trimmed V and J ends, which lost 6 bases and 3 bases, there was a span of 15 bases. CDR3 length equals 15 residues. The CDR3 protein is CASRLTGRVYNEQFF. The CDR3 nucleotides are TGTGCCAGCAGATTGACAGGCAGGGTCTACAATGAGCAGTTCTTC.

The genes are TRBV29-1 and TRBJ2-3, with a possible D match to TRBD1 (5 bases). There are 13 residues in the CDR3. Germline V gene lookup returns CDR1 SQVTM and CDR2 ANQGSEA. Trimming removed 2 bases at V and 2 bases at J, with 8 bases between. CDR3 loop: CSVESGITDTQYF. The CDR3 region has the DNA TGCAGCGTTGAATCAGGGATCACAGATACGCAGTATTTT.

This clonotype was counted at least ten times. This CDR3 is CASSGMGTGHYEQYF. The CDR3 DNA sequence: TGTGCCAGCAGTGGTATGGGGACAGGGCACTACGAGCAGTACTTC. V is TRBV27 and J is TRBJ2-7; 9 bases line up with TRBD1. Germline loops: CDR1 MNHEY, CDR2 SMNVEV (reference sequence). J was trimmed by 3 bases and V by 5 bases; bases with no gene match: 8. The CDR3 runs to 15 residues.

This clonotype occurred many times. The V and J genes are TRBV2 and TRBJ1-1; TRBD1 might be the D (5 bases). CDR1 is SNHLY, CDR2 FYNNEI, per germline. Between the trimmed V and J ends, which lost 6 bases and 6 bases, there was a span of 14 bases. The CDR3 runs to 13 residues. The CDR3 reads CASRALEGSEAFF. CDR3 nucleotide sequence: TGTGCCAGCAGGGCCTTGGAGGGGTCTGAAGCTTTCTTT.

This chain links TRBV5-5 with TRBJ1-1; D gene uncertain. CDR1 and CDR2 (germline): SGHKS, YYEKEE (reference sequence). CDR3 length: 14 residues. The V gene lost 4 bases and the J gene lost 5 bases, with 15 bases spanning the gap. The CDR3 here is CASSPRTLGTEAFF. The DNA of the CDR3 is TGTGCCAGCAGCCCCCGGACCCTGGGTACTGAAGCTTTCTTT.

V is TRBV7-9 and J is TRBJ1-3; a weak D match, TRBD1 (6 bases). V was trimmed by 4 bases and J by 4 bases, leaving 17 bases between them. The CDR3 spans 16 residues. The germline V gene encodes CDR1 SEHNR and CDR2 FQNEAQ (reference sequence). The DNA for the CDR3 is TGTGCCAGCAGCTCGAAGTCGTGGACAGTCGGAAACACCATATATTTT. Translated: CASSSKSWTVGNTIYF.

In this sample, this clonotype turned up many times. CDR3 amino acids: CSARGGLGSSYEQYF. The CDR3 DNA reads as TGCAGTGCTAGAGGGGGACTAGGGAGCTCCTACGAGCAGTACTTC. The chain employs TRBV20-1 and TRBJ2-7, with TRBD2 identical over 8 bases. There are 15 residues in the CDR3. Germline lookup yields CDR1 DFQATT and CDR2 SNEGSKA (reference sequence). V was clipped by 1 base and J by 0 bases; unmatched bases: 5.

This clonotype has ten or more counts. The chain uses TRBV5-1 and TRBJ2-1, with 7 bases aligning to TRBD2. From germline, CDR1 is SGHRS and CDR2 YFSETQ. V lost 3 bases to trimming and J lost 6 bases; unmatched junction nucleotides: 12. The CDR3 totals 16 residues. Written as DNA, the CDR3 is TGCGCCAGCAGCTCGGGATACGGCGGGAGTGTCAATGAGCAGTTCTTC. Translation gives CASSSGYGGSVNEQFF.

This clonotype was detected many times. V is TRBV7-8 and J is TRBJ1-6, with D possibly being TRBD1 (5 bases). The CDR3 extends over 14 amino acids. V was shortened by 1 base and J by 7 bases, with 8 bases between the two germline ends. CDR1 and CDR2 (germline): SGHVS, FQNEAQ. The CDR3 DNA is TGTGCCAGCAGCTTAGACACAGGAAATTCACCCCTCCACTTT. This translates into CASSLDTGNSPLHF.

The chain recombines TRBV27 with TRBJ2-1, with D perhaps matching TRBD1 (6 bases). The CDR3 length is 15 residues. CDR1 and CDR2 (germline): MNHEY, SMNVEV (reference sequence). V was shortened by 3 bases and J by 11 bases, with 20 bases between the two germline ends. The CDR3 loop is CASSLLGDKGVKQFF. Written as DNA, the CDR3 is TGTGCCAGCAGTTTGTTAGGGGACAAGGGCGTCAAGCAGTTCTTC.

This clonotype was recorded many times. This chain uses TRBV11-2 with TRBJ2-3; 11 bases line up with TRBD2. V lost 0 bases and J lost 3; bases outside the gene matches: 5. Germline CDR1 reads SGHAT; CDR2 reads FQNNGV. This CDR3 has 17 residues. CDR3 in amino acids: CASSLDLLAGGTDTQYF. The DNA for the CDR3 is TGTGCCAGCAGCTTAGATCTATTAGCGGGAGGGACAGATACGCAGTATTTT.

This clonotype was picked up many times. The chain joins TRBV2 to TRBJ1-2, with D possibly matching TRBD1 (5 bases). The CDR3 sequence is 15 residues long. V lost 2 bases, J lost 1 base, and 11 bases lay in between. Per the germline V gene, CDR1 is SNHLY and CDR2 is FYNNEI. The CDR3 DNA reads as TGTGCCAGCAGTGAACAGGGCGCGGGTAACTATGGCTACACCTTC. Translating gives CASSEQGAGNYGYTF.

This clonotype was seen a handful of times. The chain recombines TRBV20-1 with TRBJ1-6, with TRBD1 identical over 7 bases. The CDR3 runs to 18 residues. Losses at the gene ends were 0 bases for V and 6 bases for J; bases not matched to a gene: 14. The germline CDR1 and CDR2 sequences are DFQATT and SNEGSKA (reference sequence). This chain's CDR3 is CSARDTSGTEFFNSPLHF. CDR3 nucleotides: TGCAGTGCTAGAGATACCTCCGGGACAGAATTTTTTAATTCACCCCTCCACTTT.

Ten or more counts support this clonotype. The chain is built from TRBV3-1 and TRBJ1-1; tentative D call: TRBD1 (5 bases). Deletions cut 4 bases from V and 6 bases from J, with 15 bases between. There are 14 residues in the CDR3. Germline CDR1 and CDR2: LGHDT and YNNKEL (reference sequence). The CDR3 spells CASSPGTGAAEAFF. CDR3 nucleotides: TGTGCCAGCAGCCCCGGGACGGGAGCTGCTGAAGCTTTCTTT.

The genes are TRBV14 and TRBJ1-3; tentatively, D is TRBD1 (6 bases). The CDR3 is made up of 18 amino acids. Germline V gene sequence: CDR1 SGHDN, CDR2 FVKESK. Trimming cost V 5 bases and J 1 base, with 21 bases left between them. CDR3 loop: CASSSYRGATESGNTIYF. The CDR3 nucleotides are TGTGCCAGCAGCTCCTACCGGGGGGCCACGGAATCTGGAAACACCATATATTTT.

The chain has TRBV7-2 and TRBJ2-7; perhaps TRBD2 as D (6 bases). Trimming took 5 bases from V and 3 from J, leaving 14 bases between them. Germline V lookup: CDR1 SGHTA, CDR2 FQGNSA. CDR3 size: 14 residues. CDR3 sequence: CASSDGSSFYEQYF. DNA for the CDR3: TGTGCCAGCAGCGACGGGAGCTCGTTCTACGAGCAGTACTTC. Together with reference TRBV7-2 and TRBJ2-7, the CDR3 gives the full variable domain: GAGVSQSPSNKVTEKGKDVELRCDPISGHTALYWYRQSLGQGLEFLIYFQGNSAPDKSGLPSDRFSAERTGGSVSTLTIQRTQQEDSAVYLCASSDGSSFYEQYFGPGTRLTVT.

This chain links TRBV20-1 with TRBJ2-7; 12 positions agree with TRBD2. CDR1 is DFQATT and CDR2 is SNEGSKA in the germline V gene (reference sequence). The CDR3 is 16 amino acids. The V gene end was trimmed by 2 bases and the J gene end by 4 bases; junction bases not matched to a gene: 9. This CDR3 is CSARPASGRAGYEQYF. DNA for the CDR3: TGCAGTGCTAGACCTGCTAGCGGGAGGGCCGGGTACGAGCAGTACTTC.

This clonotype was detected many times. The chain is built from TRBV30 and TRBJ2-3, with 10 positions matching TRBD2. Germline-derived CDR1 and CDR2 are GTSNPN and SVGIG (reference sequence). The CDR3 runs 14 residues. V gave up 8 bases and J gave up 5 bases; unmatched junction bases: 10. CDR3 DNA: TGTGCCCGCCGACTAGCGGGTTCGCGAGATACGCAGTATTTT. Translating gives CARRLAGSRDTQYF.

This chain uses TRBV20-1 with TRBJ1-1, with 10 bases that match TRBD1. CDR3 size: 13 residues. In germline, CDR1 is DFQATT, CDR2 SNEGSKA (reference sequence). The junction had 11 bases not matched to a gene; V was cut back by 4 bases and J by 12 bases. This CDR3 is CSAITGTGAMTFF. For the CDR3, the DNA is TGCAGTGCTATAACCGGGACAGGGGCGATGACTTTCTTT.

In regard to this clonotype: A single base separates this from a much larger clone, so it may be a read error. The gene calls are TRBV19 and TRBJ2-1; 10 positions agree with TRBD2. The germline V gene has CDR1 LNHDA and CDR2 SQIVND (reference sequence). The junction had 12 bases not matched to a gene; V was cut back by 6 bases and J by 10 bases. The CDR3 is made up of 15 amino acids. The CDR3 DNA is TGTGCCAGTAGGATCATTAAGCGGGAGGGGAGGGAGCAGTTCTTC. Protein product: CASRIIKREGREQFF.